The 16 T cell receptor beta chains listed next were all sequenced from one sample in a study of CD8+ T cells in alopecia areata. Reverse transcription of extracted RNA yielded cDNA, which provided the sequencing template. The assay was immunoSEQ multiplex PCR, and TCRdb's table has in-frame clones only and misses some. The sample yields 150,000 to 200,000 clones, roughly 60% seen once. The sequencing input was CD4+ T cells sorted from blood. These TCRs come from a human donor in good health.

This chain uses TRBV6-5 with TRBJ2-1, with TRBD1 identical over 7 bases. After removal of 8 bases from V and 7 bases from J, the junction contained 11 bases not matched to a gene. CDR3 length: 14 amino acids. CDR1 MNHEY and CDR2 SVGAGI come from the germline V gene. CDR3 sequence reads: CASGNRGNWNEQFF. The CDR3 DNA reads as TGTGCCAGCGGGAACAGGGGCAATTGGAATGAGCAGTTCTTC.

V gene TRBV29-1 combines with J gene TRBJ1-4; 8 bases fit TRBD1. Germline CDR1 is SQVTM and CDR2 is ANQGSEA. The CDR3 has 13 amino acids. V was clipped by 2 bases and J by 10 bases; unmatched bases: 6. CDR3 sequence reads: CSVEYGQGRKLFF. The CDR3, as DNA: TGCAGCGTTGAATACGGACAGGGACGAAAACTGTTTTTT. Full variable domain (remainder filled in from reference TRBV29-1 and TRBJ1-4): SAVISQKPSRDICQRGTSLTIQCQVDSQVTMMFWYRQQPGQSLTLIATANQGSEATYESGFVIDKFPISRPNLTFSTLTVSNMSPEDSSIYLCSVEYGQGRKLFFGSGTQLSVL.

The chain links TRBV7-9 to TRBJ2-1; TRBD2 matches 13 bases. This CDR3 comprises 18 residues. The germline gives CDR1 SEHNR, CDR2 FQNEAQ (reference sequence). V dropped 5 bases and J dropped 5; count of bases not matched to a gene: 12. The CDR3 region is CASSLGARLAGGHNEQFF. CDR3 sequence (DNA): TGTGCCAGCAGCCTAGGGGCCCGACTAGCGGGAGGCCACAATGAGCAGTTCTTC.

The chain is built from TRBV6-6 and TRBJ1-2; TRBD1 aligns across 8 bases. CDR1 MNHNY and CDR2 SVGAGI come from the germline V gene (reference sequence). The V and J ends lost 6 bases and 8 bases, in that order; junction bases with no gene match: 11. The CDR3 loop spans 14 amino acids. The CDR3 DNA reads TGTGCCAGCAGGTTACAGGGACAGGCGAGAGGCTACACCTTC. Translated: CASRLQGQARGYTF.

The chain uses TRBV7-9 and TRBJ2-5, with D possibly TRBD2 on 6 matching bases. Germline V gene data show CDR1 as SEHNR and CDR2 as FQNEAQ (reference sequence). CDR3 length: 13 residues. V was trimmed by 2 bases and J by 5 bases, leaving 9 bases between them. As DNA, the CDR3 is TGTGCCAGCAGCTTAAAAGGAGGGGAGACCCAGTACTTC. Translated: CASSLKGGETQYF.

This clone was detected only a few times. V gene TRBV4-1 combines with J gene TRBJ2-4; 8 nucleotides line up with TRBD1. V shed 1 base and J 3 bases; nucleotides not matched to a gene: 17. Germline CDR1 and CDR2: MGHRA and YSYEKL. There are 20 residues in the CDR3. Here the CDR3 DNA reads TGCGCCAGCAGCCAAGCCCCCGGGACAGGCCTTGTTGCGGGCAAAAACATTCAGTACTTC. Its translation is CASSQAPGTGLVAGKNIQYF.

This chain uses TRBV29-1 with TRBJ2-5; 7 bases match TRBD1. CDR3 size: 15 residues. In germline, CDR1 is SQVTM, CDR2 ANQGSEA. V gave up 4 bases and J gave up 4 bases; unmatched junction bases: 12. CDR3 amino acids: CSVAIGDSRRETQYF. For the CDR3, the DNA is TGCAGCGTTGCGATTGGGGACAGCAGGCGAGAGACCCAGTACTTC.

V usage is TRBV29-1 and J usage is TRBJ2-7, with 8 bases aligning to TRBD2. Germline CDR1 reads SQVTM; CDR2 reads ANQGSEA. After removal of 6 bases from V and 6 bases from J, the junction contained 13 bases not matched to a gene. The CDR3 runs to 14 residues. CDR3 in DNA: TGCAGCGTCGCACTTCGGGAGGGGACAACCGAGCAGTACTTC. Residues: CSVALREGTTEQYF.

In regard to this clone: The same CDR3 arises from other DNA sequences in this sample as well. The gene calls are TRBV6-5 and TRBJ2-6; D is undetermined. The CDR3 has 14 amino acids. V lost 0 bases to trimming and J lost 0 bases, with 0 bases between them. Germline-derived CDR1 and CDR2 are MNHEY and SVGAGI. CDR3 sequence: CASSYSSGANVLTF. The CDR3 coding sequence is TGTGCCAGCAGTTACTCCTCTGGGGCCAACGTCCTGACTTTC.

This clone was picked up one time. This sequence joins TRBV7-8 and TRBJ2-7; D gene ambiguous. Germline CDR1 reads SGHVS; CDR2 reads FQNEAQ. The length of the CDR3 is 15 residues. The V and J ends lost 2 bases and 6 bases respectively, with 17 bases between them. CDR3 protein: CASSLREPRKSEQYF. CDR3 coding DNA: TGTGCCAGCAGCTTAAGAGAGCCGCGAAAGAGCGAGCAGTACTTC.

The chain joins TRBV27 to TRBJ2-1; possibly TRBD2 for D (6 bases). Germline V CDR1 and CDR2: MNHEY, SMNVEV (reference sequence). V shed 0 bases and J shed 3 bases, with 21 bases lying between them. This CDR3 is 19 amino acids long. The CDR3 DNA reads TGTGCCAGCAGTTTATCGAACCCAGGGACTCGCCTATACTACAATGAGCAGTTCTTC. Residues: CASSLSNPGTRLYYNEQFF.

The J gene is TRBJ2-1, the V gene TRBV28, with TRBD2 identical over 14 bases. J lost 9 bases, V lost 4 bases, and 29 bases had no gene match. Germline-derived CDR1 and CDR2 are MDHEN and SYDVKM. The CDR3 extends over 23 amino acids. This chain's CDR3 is CASSSSRANRRTSGRRWVAEQFF. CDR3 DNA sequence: TGTGCCAGCAGTTCTTCCCGGGCCAACCGACGGACTAGCGGGAGGCGGTGGGTAGCTGAGCAGTTCTTC.

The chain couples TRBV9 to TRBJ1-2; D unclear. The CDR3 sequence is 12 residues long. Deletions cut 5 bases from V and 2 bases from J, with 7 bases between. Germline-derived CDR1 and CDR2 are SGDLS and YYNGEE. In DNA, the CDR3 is TGTGCCAGCAGGGCGGAAAACTATGGCTACACCTTC. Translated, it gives CASRAENYGYTF.

CDR3 in DNA: TGCGCCAGCAGCCAAGACTCCACCCCGGCAGGGAACTATGGCTACACCTTC. This gives the protein CASSQDSTPAGNYGYTF. The gene calls are TRBV4-1 and TRBJ1-2; a weak D match, TRBD1 (5 bases). The germline V gene encodes CDR1 MGHRA and CDR2 YSYEKL. The CDR3 extends over 17 amino acids. With 0 bases removed from V and 2 bases from J, the gap between germline ends came to 16 bases.

The CDR3 bases are TGTGCCAGCAGTGTCGGGAGCCTGCCCTACGGGGAGCAGTACTTC. Amino acid sequence: CASSVGSLPYGEQYF. The rearrangement uses TRBV25-1 and TRBJ2-7, with D tentatively TRBD2 (6 bases). This CDR3 comprises 15 residues. Trimming shortened V by 4 bases and J by 7 bases, and 20 bases separated the two germline ends. The germline V gene has CDR1 MGHDK and CDR2 SYGVNS.

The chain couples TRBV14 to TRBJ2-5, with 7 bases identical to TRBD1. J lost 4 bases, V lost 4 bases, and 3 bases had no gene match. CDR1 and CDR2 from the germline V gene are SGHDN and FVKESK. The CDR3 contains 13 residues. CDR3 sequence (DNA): TGTGCCAGCAGCCGACAGGGTATAGAGACCCAGTACTTC. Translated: CASSRQGIETQYF.